These T cell receptor beta chains were read from a single sample in a study of graft-versus-host responses after intestinal transplantation. No antigen is known for these receptors. Assay used: immunoSEQ multiplex PCR; TCRdb lists only in-frame clones, some missing. The top ten clones hold about 0.2% of a sample with roughly 120,000 clones, approximately 94% of them seen once. Sequenced material: unstimulated CD4+ T cells sorted from spleen or lymph node cells, taken before transplant. Source of these receptors: a human donor who was the organ donor for an intestinal transplant. Each CDR3 is given with its conserved first and last residue. A D gene is named only where the DNA matches it firmly. Expanded clones are given a class, and other clones once, few, many or no size at all.

clone_size: once
d_call: TRBD2
j_call: TRBJ2-1
v_call: TRBV6-1
cdr3_aa: CASRNGGEQFF
cdr3_nt: TGTGCCAGCAGGAACGGGGGGGAGCAGTTCTTC

clone_size: .
d_call: TRBD2
j_call: TRBJ2-7
v_call: TRBV7-2
cdr3_aa: CASSLDASGAYEQYF
cdr3_nt: TGTGCCAGCAGCTTAGATGCTAGCGGGGCCTACGAGCAGTACTTC

clone_size: .
d_call: .
j_call: TRBJ1-1
v_call: TRBV5-5
cdr3_aa: CASSLGVTPEAFF
cdr3_nt: TGTGCCAGCAGCTTGGGCGTGACACCCGAAGCTTTCTTT

clone_size: few
d_call: .
j_call: TRBJ1-3
v_call: TRBV7-9
cdr3_aa: CASSFGFSGNTIYF
cdr3_nt: TGTGCCAGCAGCTTTGGCTTCTCTGGAAACACCATATATTTT

clone_size: .
d_call: TRBD2
j_call: TRBJ2-1
v_call: TRBV6-5
cdr3_aa: CASSPGTSGRNEQFF
cdr3_nt: TGTGCCAGCAGTCCCGGGACTAGCGGGAGGAATGAGCAGTTCTTC

clone_size: few
d_call: .
j_call: TRBJ1-3
v_call: TRBV21-1
cdr3_aa: CASRKGGTGDGSSGNTIYF
cdr3_nt: TGTGCCAGCAGGAAAGGGGGCACAGGGGATGGGAGCTCTGGAAACACCATATATTTT

clone_size: .
d_call: TRBD1
j_call: TRBJ1-5
v_call: TRBV28
cdr3_aa: CASRVSTGAQPQHF
cdr3_nt: TGTGCCAGCAGGGTCTCAACAGGGGCTCAGCCCCAGCATTTT

clone_size: .
d_call: TRBD1
j_call: TRBJ1-2
v_call: TRBV19
cdr3_aa: CASTPYTGGSYGYTF
cdr3_nt: TGTGCCAGTACCCCCTACACAGGGGGATCCTATGGCTACACCTTC

clone_size: .
d_call: .
j_call: TRBJ2-7
v_call: TRBV5-1
cdr3_aa: CASSYPGRYEQYF
cdr3_nt: TGCGCCAGCAGCTACCCGGGACGGTACGAGCAGTACTTC

clone_size: .
d_call: .
j_call: TRBJ2-1
v_call: TRBV2
cdr3_aa: CASSEALGLADEQFF
cdr3_nt: TGTGCCAGCAGTGAAGCTCTAGGGCTGGCGGATGAGCAGTTCTTC

clone_size: .
d_call: .
j_call: TRBJ2-5
v_call: TRBV30
cdr3_aa: CAWSRVRQETQYF
cdr3_nt: TGTGCCTGGAGTAGGGTCAGGCAAGAGACCCAGTACTTC

clone_size: once
d_call: .
j_call: TRBJ1-1
v_call: TRBV7-9
cdr3_aa: CASSPSNTEAFF
cdr3_nt: TGTGCCAGCAGCCCAAGTAACACTGAAGCTTTCTTT

clone_size: .
d_call: .
j_call: TRBJ1-1
v_call: TRBV10-3
cdr3_aa: CAIRNLRYTEAFF
cdr3_nt: TGTGCCATCAGAAATCTACGGTACACTGAAGCTTTCTTT

clone_size: .
d_call: .
j_call: TRBJ2-5
v_call: TRBV7-9
cdr3_aa: CASTLREFNQETQYF
cdr3_nt: TGTGCCAGCACCCTTCGGGAGTTCAACCAAGAGACCCAGTACTTC

clone_size: .
d_call: TRBD2
j_call: TRBJ2-7
v_call: TRBV18
cdr3_aa: CASSPILAGGTYEQYF
cdr3_nt: TGTGCCAGCTCACCGATTCTAGCGGGGGGGACCTACGAGCAGTACTTC

clone_size: .
d_call: .
j_call: TRBJ2-2
v_call: TRBV5-1
cdr3_aa: CASSSHGQNTGELFF
cdr3_nt: TGCGCCAGCAGCTCCCACGGACAGAACACCGGGGAGCTGTTTTTT

clone_size: .
d_call: .
j_call: TRBJ1-1
v_call: TRBV19
cdr3_aa: CASSIRGDLDTEAFF
cdr3_nt: TGTGCCAGTAGTATCCGCGGGGATCTGGACACTGAAGCTTTCTTT

clone_size: once
d_call: TRBD1
j_call: TRBJ1-6
v_call: TRBV11-2
cdr3_aa: CASSLARGQGSALHF
cdr3_nt: TGTGCCAGCAGCTTAGCCCGGGGACAGGGCTCAGCCCTCCACTTT

clone_size: .
d_call: TRBD2
j_call: TRBJ2-1
v_call: TRBV6-5
cdr3_aa: CASTGTSGSSEQFF
cdr3_nt: TGTGCCAGCACCGGGACTAGCGGGAGTTCTGAGCAGTTCTTC

clone_size: .
d_call: .
j_call: TRBJ2-1
v_call: TRBV5-4
cdr3_aa: CASSSGLGGYNEQFF
cdr3_nt: TGTGCCAGCAGCTCCGGACTGGGAGGATACAATGAGCAGTTCTTC

clone_size: few
d_call: TRBD1
j_call: TRBJ2-7
v_call: TRBV9
cdr3_aa: CASSVGDSIYEQYF
cdr3_nt: TGTGCCAGCAGCGTAGGGGACAGTATCTACGAGCAGTACTTC

clone_size: .
d_call: .
j_call: TRBJ1-2
v_call: TRBV7-9
cdr3_aa: CASSLGRDYGYTF
cdr3_nt: TGTGCCAGCAGCCTTGGGAGAGACTATGGCTACACCTTC

clone_size: .
d_call: TRBD2
j_call: TRBJ2-5
v_call: TRBV11-2
cdr3_aa: CASSITRTSGTETQYF
cdr3_nt: TGTGCCAGCAGCATCACTCGGACTAGCGGGACAGAGACCCAGTACTTC

clone_size: .
d_call: TRBD1
j_call: TRBJ1-4
v_call: TRBV5-6
cdr3_aa: CASSVLDRDNEKLFF
cdr3_nt: TGTGCCAGCAGCGTACTGGACAGGGATAATGAAAAACTGTTTTTT

clone_size: .
d_call: .
j_call: TRBJ2-3
v_call: TRBV19
cdr3_aa: CASSMKTGSTDTQYF
cdr3_nt: TGTGCCAGTAGTATGAAAACAGGTAGCACAGATACGCAGTATTTT

clone_size: .
d_call: .
j_call: TRBJ2-1
v_call: TRBV20-1
cdr3_aa: CSATARNEQFF
cdr3_nt: TGCAGTGCTACAGCCAGAAATGAGCAGTTCTTC

clone_size: .
d_call: TRBD2
j_call: TRBJ2-3
v_call: TRBV10-3
cdr3_aa: CAISGGLASRRIADTQYF
cdr3_nt: TGTGCCATCAGTGGCGGACTAGCGAGCCGGAGAATCGCAGATACGCAGTATTTT